One and the same sample provided the 29 T cell receptor beta chains below, sequenced in a study of T-cell reconstitution after alpha-beta-depleted transplantation in children. Researchers prepared the TCRbeta library using unique molecular identifiers, the study reports. TCRdb re-called the PCR reads through MiXCR, storing one row per CDR3 protein. This table holds a few hundred thousand distinct CDR3 sequences, 13% found once. This specimen consisted of PBMCs, mostly from graft donor cells, obtained 360 days after TCRalphabeta/CD19-depleted stem cell transplant. These receptor sequences come from a male patient younger than 18 who had a stem cell transplant for acute myeloid leukemia, so the T cells may come from the graft donor.

The J gene is TRBJ1-1, the V gene TRBV29-1; no definite D call. The CDR3 is 11 residues long. The germline gives CDR1 SQVTM, CDR2 ANQGSEA. Trimming took 6 bases from V and 5 from J, leaving 10 bases between them. This CDR3 reads CSVLKVTEAFF. The CDR3 region has the DNA TGCAGCGTCCTCAAGGTTACTGAAGCTTTCTTT.

The chain carries TRBV29-1 and TRBJ2-4, with 9 positions matching TRBD1. The CDR3 contains 12 residues. CDR1 and CDR2 from the germline V gene are SQVTM and ANQGSEA. CDR3 amino acids: CSGTGSKNIQYF. CDR3 DNA sequence: TGCAGTGGGACAGGGTCCAAAAACATTCAGTACTTC.

This clonotype showed up many times. V is TRBV7-2 and J is TRBJ2-3; D is uncertain. CDR1 is SGHTA, CDR2 FQGNSA, per germline. This CDR3 has 12 amino acids. The V end was cut by 5 bases, the J end by 8 bases, with 11 bases between. CDR3 bases: TGTGCCAGCAGCCCCTATGTCGGTACGCAGTATTTT. Protein product: CASSPYVGTQYF.

This clonotype turned up a few times. The chain links TRBV5-6 to TRBJ2-1; the D is unclear. The length of the CDR3 is 15 residues. Germline V gives CDR1 SGHDT, CDR2 YYEEEE. V dropped 4 bases and J dropped 5 bases, with 16 bases sitting between them. The CDR3 nucleotides are TGTGCCAGCAGCGGTACAGTGGGCGCGGACAATGAGCAGTTCTTC. Its protein product is CASSGTVGADNEQFF.

This clonotype has only a few counts. This rearrangement joins TRBV15 to TRBJ2-7; 8 nucleotides agree with TRBD1. The CDR3 consists of 15 residues. Germline-derived CDR1 and CDR2 are LNHNV and YYDKDF (reference sequence). Trimming removed 2 bases from V and 6 bases from J; junction bases left unmatched: 9. In DNA form, the CDR3 reads TGTGCCACCAGCAGAAGGGACAGGTTGGGGGGCGAGCAGTACTTC. Its translation is CATSRRDRLGGEQYF.

This clonotype was detected a few times. V usage is TRBV29-1 and J usage is TRBJ2-1; 8 positions agree with TRBD2. Germline V lookup: CDR1 SQVTM, CDR2 ANQGSEA. J gave up 2 bases and V 7 bases, and 13 bases lay outside the gene matches. This CDR3 spans 16 amino acids. The CDR3 coding sequence is TGCAGCGCCCCGCACCGAGTGACTAGCGCCTACAATGAGCAGTTCTTC. Protein product: CSAPHRVTSAYNEQFF.

The rearrangement uses TRBV5-1 and TRBJ2-7; possible D gene TRBD2, 5 bases. The V gene lost 2 bases and the J gene lost 3 bases, with 24 bases spanning the gap. The CDR3 totals 18 residues. In germline, CDR1 is SGHRS, CDR2 YFSETQ. CDR3: CASSLRVPAGEGVYEQYF. CDR3 nucleotide sequence: TGCGCCAGCAGCTTAAGGGTACCGGCAGGCGAGGGAGTCTACGAGCAGTACTTC.

The rearrangement uses TRBV3-1 and TRBJ2-7; possible D gene TRBD2, 5 bases. Per germline, CDR1 LGHDT and CDR2 YNNKEL (reference sequence). This CDR3 has 17 amino acids. The ends were cut back, 4 bases at V and 1 base at J, with 20 bases in the middle. CDR3 nucleotides: TGTGCCAGCAGCCCCTTGTCGGCTCGGGGTTTTTCCTACGAGCAGTACTTC. Protein product: CASSPLSARGFSYEQYF.

The chain joins TRBV18 to TRBJ1-1; the match to TRBD1 covers 11 bases. The V gene end was trimmed by 5 bases and the J gene end by 5 bases; junction bases not matched to a gene: 10. Germline V gene sequence: CDR1 KGHSH, CDR2 LQKENI. The CDR3 sequence is 16 residues long. The CDR3 loop reads CASSTGTGGFRTEAFF. For the CDR3, the DNA is TGTGCCAGCTCAACCGGGACAGGGGGTTTCAGGACTGAAGCTTTCTTT.

J is TRBJ2-7 and V is TRBV7-2; 8 bases align to TRBD2. The germline V gene has CDR1 SGHTA and CDR2 FQGNSA. The CDR3 has 15 amino acids. With V trimmed by 3 bases and J by 3 bases, 7 bases remained unmatched. Here the CDR3 reads CASSFSGKGFYEQYF. In nucleotides, the CDR3 is TGTGCCAGCAGCTTTAGCGGGAAGGGGTTCTACGAGCAGTACTTC.

This clonotype was seen a few times. The rearrangement joins TRBV11-2 to TRBJ2-1; D uncertain. Trimming removed 2 bases from V and 3 bases from J, with 8 bases in between. The CDR3 totals 14 residues. CDR1 and CDR2 from the germline V gene are SGHAT and FQNNGV. The CDR3 bases are TGTGCCAGCAGCTTAATGGGATACTACAATGAGCAGTTCTTC. It translates to CASSLMGYYNEQFF. Based on the CDR3 plus reference TRBV11-2 and TRBJ2-1, the full variable domain is EAGVAQSPRYKIIEKRQSVAFWCNPISGHATLYWYQQILGQGPKLLIQFQNNGVVDDSQLPKDRFSAERLKGVDSTLKIQPAKLEDSAVYLCASSLMGYYNEQFFGPGTRLTVL.

Ten or more counts support this clonotype. The rearrangement links TRBV6-5 to TRBJ1-1; possible D gene TRBD1, 6 bases. This CDR3 region has 12 residues. CDR1 and CDR2 from the germline V gene are MNHEY and SVGAGI. V was trimmed by 8 bases and J by 3 bases, leaving 10 bases between them. The chain's CDR3 is CASYREDTEAFF. Written as DNA, the CDR3 is TGTGCCAGCTACAGGGAGGACACTGAAGCTTTCTTT.

This clonotype was detected only a few times. V is TRBV7-3 and J is TRBJ2-1; tentative D call: TRBD2 (5 bases). Trimming removed 5 bases from V and 9 bases from J, with 20 bases in between. From germline, CDR1 is SGHTA and CDR2 FQGTGA. This CDR3 has 15 residues. CDR3 in DNA: TGTGCCAGCAGCCTCAAGGCCTGGGAGTCCGCTGAGCAGTTCTTC. It codes for CASSLKAWESAEQFF. Complete variable domain (other parts from reference TRBV7-3 and TRBJ2-1): GAGVSQTPSNKVTEKGKYVELRCDPISGHTALYWYRQSLGQGPEFLIYFQGTGAADDSGLPNDRFFAVRPEGSVSTLKIQRTERGDSAVYLCASSLKAWESAEQFFGPGTRLTVL.

As DNA, the CDR3 is TGCGCCAGCAGCCAAGATGGAGTAAATACGCAGTATTTT. Translating gives CASSQDGVNTQYF. The genes are TRBV4-3 and TRBJ2-3; D remains ambiguous. The CDR3 totals 13 residues. V lost 0 bases and J 7 bases, leaving 8 bases between the germline ends. The germline CDR1 and CDR2 sequences are LGHNA and YSLEER.

This clonotype was picked up a small number of times. This chain connects TRBV20-1 to TRBJ2-1; D tentatively reads TRBD1 or TRBD2 (5 bases each). V was cut by 1 base and J by 5 bases, with 12 bases left in between. The CDR3 contains 14 residues. The V gene's germline CDR1 is DFQATT and CDR2 SNEGSKA (reference sequence). The CDR3 nucleotides read TGCAGTGCTAGAGCGAGGGACGGCCACAATGAGCAGTTCTTC. It yields the protein CSARARDGHNEQFF.

This clonotype occurred many times. The rearrangement links TRBV28 to TRBJ2-3, with D perhaps assigned TRBD1 or TRBD2 (5 bases each). The CDR3 sequence is 15 residues long. Germline-derived CDR1 and CDR2 are MDHEN and SYDVKM. V lost 8 bases and J 2 bases, leaving 17 bases between the germline ends. CDR3 in amino acids: CASPPGRSHTDTQYF. The CDR3 coding sequence is TGTGCCAGCCCCCCGGGGCGGAGCCACACAGATACGCAGTATTTT.

This clonotype was seen a few times. The chain carries TRBV20-1 and TRBJ2-7; the match to TRBD2 covers 12 bases. The CDR3 totals 15 residues. With V trimmed by 3 bases and J by 7 bases, 10 bases remained unmatched. CDR1 and CDR2 from the germline V gene are DFQATT and SNEGSKA (reference sequence). The CDR3 loop is CSASARLAGAGEQYF. CDR3 nucleotide sequence: TGCAGTGCTAGTGCCAGACTAGCGGGAGCTGGAGAGCAGTACTTC.

This clonotype was detected only a few times. This CDR3 reads CAVQGGDSYEQYF. CDR3 DNA: TGTGCCGTGCAGGGGGGGGACTCCTACGAGCAGTACTTC. This sequence joins TRBV6-6 and TRBJ2-7; either TRBD1 or TRBD2 may supply D (7 bases each). The germline V and J ends were trimmed by 11 bases and 0 bases, with 14 bases remaining between them. CDR1 is MNHNY and CDR2 is SVGAGI in the germline V gene (reference sequence). The CDR3 totals 13 residues.

A word on this clonotype: An end of the junction does not agree with germline; a read error may underlie this. The CDR3 here is CASSLGPYF. DNA for the CDR3: TGCGCCAGCAGCTTGGGTCCCTATTTT. The gene calls are TRBV5-1 and TRBJ1-4, with D unclear. This CDR3 is 9 amino acids long. Germline CDR1 is SGHRS and CDR2 is YFSETQ.

J is TRBJ2-5 and V is TRBV28; no definite D call. V shed 6 bases and J shed 5 bases, with 10 bases lying between them. CDR3 size: 12 residues. Germline V CDR1 and CDR2: MDHEN, SYDVKM. The CDR3 region has the DNA TGTGCCAGCAGCTCAGAGTGGGAGACCCAGTACTTC. It encodes CASSSEWETQYF.

CDR3 in amino acids: CATMGDPRTQYF. For the CDR3, the DNA is TGTGCCACAATGGGCGATCCAAGGACCCAGTACTTC. The V call is TRBV2, the J call TRBJ2-5; the D is unclear. Trimming stripped 10 bases from V and 7 bases from J, with 16 bases between. Germline V gene data show CDR1 as SNHLY and CDR2 as FYNNEI. This CDR3 is 12 amino acids long.

This clonotype has just a few counts. The CDR3 region is CASSLALAGGPAYEQYF. The CDR3 nucleotides read TGCGCCAGCAGCTTGGCATTAGCGGGAGGGCCTGCCTACGAGCAGTACTTC. The V and J genes are TRBV5-1 and TRBJ2-7, with 11 bases identical to TRBD2. The V gene's germline CDR1 is SGHRS and CDR2 YFSETQ. The CDR3 sequence is 17 residues long. The ends lost 0 bases at V and 2 bases at J; junction bases unmatched: 7.

This clonotype was detected a few times. V is TRBV18 and J is TRBJ2-1; D is unclear. Germline V gene data show CDR1 as KGHSH and CDR2 as LQKENI. The CDR3 is 14 amino acids. The V end lost 6 bases, the J end lost 7 bases, and 16 bases lay between the germline ends. Here the CDR3 reads CASSPVVPRNEQFF. CDR3 sequence (DNA): TGTGCCAGCTCCCCAGTGGTTCCCCGAAATGAGCAGTTCTTC.

This chain uses TRBV28 with TRBJ2-7; D is possibly TRBD1 (6 bases). The CDR3 contains 14 residues. The V end lost 5 bases, the J end lost 2 bases, and 13 bases lay between the germline ends. CDR1 and CDR2 (germline): MDHEN, SYDVKM. In DNA, the CDR3 is TGTGCCAGCAGTCCCGGGGCAGGGGCCTACGAGCAGTACTTC. Its protein product is CASSPGAGAYEQYF.

This clonotype was counted at least ten times. The J gene is TRBJ2-3, the V gene TRBV7-6; the match to TRBD1 covers 9 bases. This CDR3 region has 16 residues. The germline V gene encodes CDR1 SGHVS and CDR2 FNYEAQ. Trimming took 0 bases from V and 2 from J; bases not matched to a gene: 3. The CDR3 DNA follows: TGTGCCAGCAGCTTAGCGACAGGGGGAAACACAGATACGCAGTATTTT. Translation gives CASSLATGGNTDTQYF. Based on the CDR3 plus reference TRBV7-6 and TRBJ2-3, the full variable domain is GAGVSQSPRYKVTKRGQDVALRCDPISGHVSLYWYRQALGQGPEFLTYFNYEAQQDKSGLPNDRFSAERPEGSISTLTIQRTEQRDSAMYRCASSLATGGNTDTQYFGPGTRLTVL.

The V call is TRBV18, the J call TRBJ2-5, with D unresolved. Per germline, CDR1 KGHSH and CDR2 LQKENI. The length of the CDR3 is 14 residues. The V end was cut by 6 bases, the J end by 1 base, with 12 bases between. The CDR3 region is CASSPRLFQETQYF. The DNA of the CDR3 is TGTGCCAGCTCTCCGAGGCTGTTCCAAGAGACCCAGTACTTC.

In DNA, the CDR3 is TGTGCCAGCAGTTTAAAGGGGTCCCCCTACGAGCAGTACTTC. Residues: CASSLKGSPYEQYF. The chain employs TRBV27 and TRBJ2-7; perhaps TRBD1 as D (5 bases). Between the trimmed V and J ends, which lost 2 bases and 2 bases, there was a span of 10 bases. Germline V gives CDR1 MNHEY, CDR2 SMNVEV (reference sequence). CDR3 length: 14 amino acids.

The CDR3 reads CASSRNPPELAANTGELFF. As DNA, the CDR3 is TGCGCCAGCAGCCGTAACCCCCCGGAACTAGCGGCGAACACCGGGGAGCTGTTTTTT. The gene calls are TRBV4-1 and TRBJ2-2; 8 bases agree with TRBD2. The CDR3 consists of 19 residues. Per the germline V gene, CDR1 is MGHRA and CDR2 is YSYEKL. With V trimmed by 4 bases and J by 0 bases, 13 bases remained unmatched.

Only a few counts were recorded for this clonotype. The chain employs TRBV6-1 and TRBJ2-2; D may be TRBD1 or TRBD2 (6 bases each). This CDR3 has 15 residues. Looked up from germline, CDR1 is MNHNS and CDR2 is SASEGT. V lost 6 bases and J lost 4, with 15 bases in between. CDR3 sequence: CASSRFRGPTGELFF. The CDR3 nucleotides are TGTGCCAGCAGCCGATTTCGGGGGCCCACCGGGGAGCTGTTTTTT.